This TCR beta chain was recovered during a study of T cell responses to AZD1222 COVID-19 vaccine. Germline CDR1 and CDR2: SGHNT and YYREEE (reference sequence). This CDR3 has 15 amino acids. Trimming removed 1 base from V and 3 bases from J, with 14 bases in between. Investigators merged groups given second doses at roughly 4 or roughly 12 weeks. Some clones are missing from TCRdb's copy, which holds only in-frame ones; the method was immunoSEQ multiplex PCR. The sample holds around 150,000 clones, approximately 94% seen once. The material sequenced was peripheral blood, taken 28 days after the second AZD1222 dose. This sequence originates from an adult who received the AZD1222 COVID-19 vaccine. The gene calls are TRBV5-4 and TRBJ2-7; tentatively, D is TRBD1 (7 bases). The CDR3, as DNA: TGTGCCAGCAGCTTGAACCAGGGGGGAAACTACGAGCAGTACTTC. As protein: CASSLNQGGNYEQYF.